The rows below give T cell receptor beta chains drawn from one sample of a study of blood T cell repertoires in COVID-19. Clones were read by immunoSEQ multiplex PCR, and TCRdb kept only the in-frame ones, dropping some. Among under 350,000 clones listed, 85% were seen once. The sample was peripheral blood. Every receptor here comes from a human donor in a cohort sampled during active COVID-19. Each CDR3 is given with its conserved first and last residue. Each record gives: clone size, J gene, D gene, V gene, CDR3 DNA, CDR3 protein. A D gene is named only where the DNA matches it firmly. Only part of the rows carry a size: once, few, many, or a class if the clone is expanded.

clone size: NA; J gene: TRBJ2-7; D gene: TRBD2; V gene: TRBV7-9; CDR3 DNA: TGTGCCAGCACCCTACTAGCGGGAGATATCTACGAGCAGTACTTC; CDR3 protein: CASTLLAGDIYEQYF
clone size: NA; J gene: TRBJ2-2; D gene: TRBD2; V gene: TRBV4-1; CDR3 DNA: TGCGCCAGCAGTTCAGCGGGGGGCACCGGGGAGCTGTTTTTT; CDR3 protein: CASSSAGGTGELFF
clone size: few; J gene: TRBJ1-5; D gene: NA; V gene: TRBV7-9; CDR3 DNA: TGTGCCAGCAGCTTAACAGGGACCCTCGGTCAGCCCCAGCATTTT; CDR3 protein: CASSLTGTLGQPQHF
clone size: few; J gene: TRBJ2-7; D gene: NA; V gene: TRBV5-6; CDR3 DNA: TGTGCCAGCACCCTAAATAGTCCAGGGGCAACCTACGAGCAGTACTTC; CDR3 protein: CASTLNSPGATYEQYF
clone size: NA; J gene: TRBJ2-7; D gene: TRBD1; V gene: TRBV28; CDR3 DNA: TGTGCCAGCACCAGACGAGGACAGGGAGGTAAACAGCAGTACTTC; CDR3 protein: CASTRRGQGGKQQYF
clone size: NA; J gene: TRBJ2-1; D gene: TRBD2; V gene: TRBV28; CDR3 DNA: TGTGCCAGCAGAACCCCTAGCGGGAGGGGAAATGAGCAGTTCTTC; CDR3 protein: CASRTPSGRGNEQFF
clone size: NA; J gene: TRBJ2-7; D gene: NA; V gene: TRBV9; CDR3 DNA: TGTGCCAGCAGCGTAGGGACAGCTGTCTCCTACGAGCAGTACTTC; CDR3 protein: CASSVGTAVSYEQYF
clone size: NA; J gene: TRBJ1-1; D gene: TRBD1; V gene: TRBV18; CDR3 DNA: TGTGCCAGCTCACCACTTATTTCCAGGGGGCAGAACACTGAAGCTTTCTTT; CDR3 protein: CASSPLISRGQNTEAFF
clone size: NA; J gene: TRBJ2-2; D gene: TRBD2; V gene: TRBV2; CDR3 DNA: TGTGCCAGTGACCAGAGGGCTAGCGGGACCGGGGAGCTGTTTTTT; CDR3 protein: CASDQRASGTGELFF
clone size: NA; J gene: TRBJ2-1; D gene: NA; V gene: TRBV6-2/TRBV6-3; CDR3 DNA: TGTGCCAGCAGTTATTCGTCCGTGACTTACAAACTAGAGGCGTTCTTC; CDR3 protein: CASSYSSVTYKLEAFF
clone size: NA; J gene: TRBJ1-2; D gene: NA; V gene: TRBV3-1/TRBV3-2; CDR3 DNA: TGTGCCAGCAGCAACTCATTCGACGGAGTGGGTGGCTACACCTTC; CDR3 protein: CASSNSFDGVGGYTF
clone size: NA; J gene: TRBJ1-3; D gene: NA; V gene: TRBV28; CDR3 DNA: TGTGCCAGCAGGGGCCCAGCTGGAAACACCATATATTTT; CDR3 protein: CASRGPAGNTIYF
clone size: few; J gene: TRBJ2-1; D gene: NA; V gene: TRBV18; CDR3 DNA: TGTGCCAGCTCACCCCGTCCGGATGAGCAGTTCTTC; CDR3 protein: CASSPRPDEQFF
clone size: NA; J gene: TRBJ2-5; D gene: TRBD2; V gene: TRBV27; CDR3 DNA: TGTGCCAGCAGTCCTCGACTAGCGGGAGGACTGGAGACCCAGTACTTC; CDR3 protein: CASSPRLAGGLETQYF
clone size: NA; J gene: TRBJ2-2; D gene: TRBD1; V gene: TRBV12-3/TRBV12-4; CDR3 DNA: TGTGCCAGCAGGCCCGGACAGGTTCGGGAGCTGTTTTTT; CDR3 protein: CASRPGQVRELFF
clone size: NA; J gene: TRBJ2-2; D gene: TRBD2; V gene: TRBV10-3; CDR3 DNA: TGTGCCATCGGTAGCGGGAGCCATTTCGGGGAGCTGTTTTTT; CDR3 protein: CAIGSGSHFGELFF
clone size: NA; J gene: TRBJ2-3; D gene: NA; V gene: TRBV19; CDR3 DNA: TGTGCCAGTAGTATTGGGCAGGGATCCGATACGCAGTATTTT; CDR3 protein: CASSIGQGSDTQYF
clone size: few; J gene: TRBJ1-5; D gene: NA; V gene: TRBV6-6; CDR3 DNA: TGTGCCACAGCCGGAGGGTCTCAGCCCCAGCATTTT; CDR3 protein: CATAGGSQPQHF
clone size: NA; J gene: TRBJ2-1; D gene: NA; V gene: TRBV19; CDR3 DNA: TGTGCTAGTAGGGGCGGACTATCCTACAATGAGCAGTTCTTC; CDR3 protein: CASRGGLSYNEQFF
clone size: NA; J gene: TRBJ2-7; D gene: NA; V gene: TRBV11-3; CDR3 DNA: TGTGCCAGCAGCCTCTCGGGCTACGAGCAGTACTTC; CDR3 protein: CASSLSGYEQYF
clone size: few; J gene: TRBJ1-1; D gene: TRBD1; V gene: TRBV15; CDR3 DNA: TGTGCCACCAGCCCGGACAGGGGACTCGTGAACACTGAAGCTTTCTTT; CDR3 protein: CATSPDRGLVNTEAFF
clone size: NA; J gene: TRBJ2-1; D gene: NA; V gene: TRBV5-4; CDR3 DNA: TGTGCCAGCAGCTTGGTACGGAGCTCCTACAATGAGCAGTTCTTC; CDR3 protein: CASSLVRSSYNEQFF
clone size: NA; J gene: TRBJ1-2; D gene: TRBD1; V gene: TRBV28; CDR3 DNA: TGTGCCACCTTCGAAAGGGGGACAGGGGCCTATGGCTACACCTTC; CDR3 protein: CATFERGTGAYGYTF
clone size: NA; J gene: TRBJ1-2; D gene: NA; V gene: TRBV2; CDR3 DNA: TGTGCCAGCTCAGGAAAGGCTGTTGGTGGCTACACCTTC; CDR3 protein: CASSGKAVGGYTF
clone size: NA; J gene: TRBJ2-2; D gene: NA; V gene: TRBV6-6; CDR3 DNA: TGTGCCAGCAGTTCTGTGGGTCAGGGAAGTACCGGGGAGCTGTTTTTT; CDR3 protein: CASSSVGQGSTGELFF
clone size: NA; J gene: TRBJ1-1; D gene: TRBD1; V gene: TRBV7-8; CDR3 DNA: TGTGCCAGCAGCTTAGCGACAGGGAAGGGCACTGAAGCTTTCTTT; CDR3 protein: CASSLATGKGTEAFF
clone size: few; J gene: TRBJ2-2; D gene: TRBD2; V gene: TRBV6-6; CDR3 DNA: TGTGCCAGCAGTTACACACTAGCGGGACCCACCGGGGAGCTGTTTTTT; CDR3 protein: CASSYTLAGPTGELFF
clone size: NA; J gene: TRBJ2-3; D gene: TRBD1; V gene: TRBV7-2; CDR3 DNA: TGTGCCAGCAGCTTCACACAGGGGGATACGCAGTATTTT; CDR3 protein: CASSFTQGDTQYF
clone size: NA; J gene: TRBJ1-5; D gene: NA; V gene: TRBV3-1/TRBV3-2; CDR3 DNA: TGTGCCAGCAGCCAAGGCAGGGCGCAGCCCCAGCATTTT; CDR3 protein: CASSQGRAQPQHF
clone size: NA; J gene: TRBJ2-2; D gene: NA; V gene: TRBV3-1/TRBV3-2; CDR3 DNA: TGTGCCAGCAGCCCCTTTGGAGCCGGGGAGCTGTTTTTT; CDR3 protein: CASSPFGAGELFF
clone size: few; J gene: TRBJ1-2; D gene: NA; V gene: TRBV25-1; CDR3 DNA: TGTGCCAGCAGTCGACAGAACTATGGCTACACCTTC; CDR3 protein: CASSRQNYGYTF
clone size: NA; J gene: TRBJ2-2; D gene: TRBD2; V gene: TRBV5-1; CDR3 DNA: TGCGCCAGCAGCTTTGATAGCGGGAGGAGGCTCACCGGGGAGCTGTTTTTT; CDR3 protein: CASSFDSGRRLTGELFF
clone size: once; J gene: TRBJ2-7; D gene: TRBD2; V gene: TRBV6-5; CDR3 DNA: TGTGCCAGCATGGATACGGGGGGCTCCTACGAGCAGTACTTC; CDR3 protein: CASMDTGGSYEQYF
clone size: NA; J gene: TRBJ1-1; D gene: NA; V gene: TRBV29-1; CDR3 DNA: TGCAGCGTCGCACAGTCTGTAACTGAAGCTTTCTTT; CDR3 protein: CSVAQSVTEAFF
clone size: NA; J gene: TRBJ1-2; D gene: NA; V gene: TRBV2; CDR3 DNA: TGTGCCAGCAGTGATCGGGGGGGATTGGTTGGCTACACCTTC; CDR3 protein: CASSDRGGLVGYTF
clone size: NA; J gene: TRBJ2-3; D gene: TRBD2; V gene: TRBV7-9; CDR3 DNA: TGTGCCAGCAGCCCTAATAGCGGGACTAGCACAGATACGCAGTATTTT; CDR3 protein: CASSPNSGTSTDTQYF
clone size: once; J gene: TRBJ1-1; D gene: TRBD1; V gene: TRBV5-1; CDR3 DNA: TGCGCCAGCAGCTTCGGAGGGACAGGGGGCGAAGCTTTCTTT; CDR3 protein: CASSFGGTGGEAFF
clone size: NA; J gene: TRBJ2-7; D gene: NA; V gene: TRBV6-2/TRBV6-3; CDR3 DNA: TGTGCCAGCAGTCGGACAGGAGGGGCTTACGAGCAGTACTTC; CDR3 protein: CASSRTGGAYEQYF
clone size: NA; J gene: TRBJ2-2; D gene: NA; V gene: TRBV28; CDR3 DNA: TGTGCCAGCAGTTTATTAACCGGGGAGCTGTTTTTT; CDR3 protein: CASSLLTGELFF
clone size: NA; J gene: TRBJ1-2; D gene: TRBD1; V gene: TRBV6-5; CDR3 DNA: TGTGCCAGCAGAGGACAGGGGCAAAACTATGGCTACACCTTC; CDR3 protein: CASRGQGQNYGYTF
clone size: once; J gene: TRBJ2-3; D gene: NA; V gene: TRBV29-1; CDR3 DNA: TGCAGCGTGGACAAGGGCTCAGATACGCAGTATTTT; CDR3 protein: CSVDKGSDTQYF